Shown below are 6 T cell receptor beta chains from a single sample sequenced in a study of blood T cell repertoires in COVID-19. Generated by immunoSEQ multiplex PCR, the TCRdb table keeps only in-frame clones and is missing some. Among some 53,000 clones listed, less than 95% were seen once. The sample taken for sequencing was peripheral blood. These receptors were obtained from a human donor in a cohort sampled during active COVID-19.

J is TRBJ2-1 and V is TRBV3-1 (or the pseudogene TRBV3-2), with 9 bases that match TRBD1. The CDR3 runs 14 residues. V shed 5 bases and J 6 bases; nucleotides not matched to a gene: 5. Germline CDR1 and CDR2: LGHDT and YNNKEL (reference sequence). The CDR3 loop is CASSLTGGGNEQFF. The CDR3 coding sequence is TGTGCCAGCAGCTTGACAGGGGGAGGCAATGAGCAGTTCTTC.

This sequence joins TRBV9 and TRBJ2-1; possibly TRBD2 for D (7 bases). Germline CDR1 and CDR2: SGDLS and YYNGEE. The CDR3 length is 17 residues. Trimming removed 0 bases at V and 6 bases at J, with 19 bases between. The CDR3 nucleotides are TGTGCCAGCAGCGTAGATGGGGGGGCAGGGCTTCTCAATGAGCAGTTCTTC. This translates into CASSVDGGAGLLNEQFF. The full variable domain, its missing parts supplied by reference TRBV9 and TRBJ2-1, is DSGVTQTPKHLITATGQRVTLRCSPRSGDLSVYWYQQSLDQGLQFLIQYYNGEERAKGNILERFSAQQFPDLHSELNLSSLELGDSALYFCASSVDGGAGLLNEQFFGPGTRLTVL.

This sequence joins TRBV6-1 and TRBJ2-5, with TRBD2 matching 8 bases. CDR3 length: 14 residues. Trimming took 1 base from V and 5 from J; bases not matched to a gene: 3. From germline, CDR1 is MNHNS and CDR2 SASEGT. The CDR3 nucleotides read TGTGCCAGCAGTGAAGTCGGGGGGGGTGAGACCCAGTACTTC. Translating it yields CASSEVGGGETQYF.

This clone occurred once. The J gene is TRBJ1-1, the V gene TRBV7-9, with 7 bases aligning to TRBD1. The length of the CDR3 is 15 residues. The V gene end was trimmed by 7 bases and the J gene end by 1 base; junction bases not matched to a gene: 9. CDR1 and CDR2 (germline): SEHNR, FQNEAQ (reference sequence). Here the CDR3 DNA reads TGTGCCAGCAAGTTAACCGGGACAGAGAACACTGAAGCTTTCTTT. Its translation is CASKLTGTENTEAFF.

This rearrangement joins TRBV4-2 to TRBJ2-1, with TRBD2 matching over 10 bases. The J segment lost 13 bases and the V segment lost 4 bases, leaving 10 bases of the junction unmatched. This CDR3 region has 14 residues. Germline V CDR1 and CDR2: LGHNA, YNFKEQ. CDR3 protein: CASSPIDLAGDQFF. The DNA of the CDR3 is TGTGCCAGCAGCCCCATCGATCTAGCGGGAGACCAGTTCTTC.

The chain uses TRBV11-3 and TRBJ1-2; D unclear. CDR1 is SGHNT and CDR2 is YENEEA in the germline V gene. Trimming took off 8 bases at V and 5 bases at J, with 12 bases between the two ends. The CDR3 is made up of 12 amino acids. The DNA for the CDR3 is TGTGCCAGCGCGGGCGGTAAATATGGCTACACCTTC. As protein: CASAGGKYGYTF.